This entry concerns a single T cell receptor (beta chain). The target antigen is unknown. This entry belongs to a study of cytomegalovirus exposure and HLA in healthy donors. This PCR relied on a set of 60 Vbeta primers and 13 Jbeta primers. Libraries were prepared by immunoSEQ multiplex PCR; TCRdb keeps only in-frame clonotypes and omits some of them. The sample shows more than 150,000 clones, 77% of them seen only once. Study findings and constraints: In a later analysis, common viral pathogens appeared linked to several of the most significant clusters. The authors later found most CMV-associated TCR beta chains appeared HLA-restricted. A later analysis reportedly found fewer N-insertions in an Asian-associated ancestry cluster than the roughly 700-donor mean. In an earlier analysis, about 87% or about 30%: the productive usage of most TCR beta V segments.

The length of the CDR3 is 15 residues. V trimming: 1 base; J trimming: 3 bases; junction bases outside the gene matches: 5. Germline V gene sequence: CDR1 LNHDA, CDR2 SQIVND (reference sequence). The sequence came from a man aged 18 to 29 in good health and CMV-seronegative. The chain is built from TRBV19 and TRBJ1-2; TRBD1 matches at 7 bases. Material: PBMCs. The CDR3 bases are TGTGCCAGTAGTATAGTGACAGGGACCCACTATGGCTACACCTTC. This sequence encodes CASSIVTGTHYGYTF.